The clone carrying this TCR beta chain was counted between two and nine times. The antigen remains unidentified. This sample was taken from a study of Tregs in tolerant kidney transplant recipients. The V end lost 5 bases, the J end lost 0 bases, and 9 bases lay between the germline ends. The germline CDR1 and CDR2 sequences are LNHNV and YYDKDF (reference sequence). This CDR3 is built from 14 residues. The data were produced by immunoSEQ multiplex PCR, yet TCRdb's version contains in-frame clones alone and is incomplete. The data contain about 81,000 clones, 91% of them singletons. Points from the study as a whole: Validation in larger populations is needed because few patients were studied.

Mixed chimerism was transient after nonmyeloablative marrow transplants from related graft donors. The specimen was CD4+ T cells from blood (PBMCs), collected 24 months after the transplant. This chain connects TRBV15 to TRBJ2-3, with D perhaps TRBD2 (5 bases). The receptor comes from a human patient who received a combined kidney and bone marrow transplant. T cells may partly derive from the graft donor. The CDR3 nucleotides read TGTGCCACCAGCGCCGGGGTTAGCACAGATACGCAGTATTTT. Its translation: CATSAGVSTDTQYF.